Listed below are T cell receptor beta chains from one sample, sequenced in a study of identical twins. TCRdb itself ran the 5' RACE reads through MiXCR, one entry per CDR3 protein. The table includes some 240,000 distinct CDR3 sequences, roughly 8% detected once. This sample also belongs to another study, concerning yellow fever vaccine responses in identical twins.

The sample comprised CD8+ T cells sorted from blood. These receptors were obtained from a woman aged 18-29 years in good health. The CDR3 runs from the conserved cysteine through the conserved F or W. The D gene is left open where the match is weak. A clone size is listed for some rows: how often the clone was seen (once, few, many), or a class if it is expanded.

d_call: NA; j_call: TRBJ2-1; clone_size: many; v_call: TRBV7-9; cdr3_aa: CASSFSLTSDNEQFF; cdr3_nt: TGTGCCAGCAGCTTTTCACTGACCTCAGACAATGAGCAGTTCTTC
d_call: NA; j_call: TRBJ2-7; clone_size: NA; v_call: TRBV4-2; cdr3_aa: CASSSLTVPYEQYF; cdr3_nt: TGTGCCAGCAGCTCGCTCACCGTGCCCTACGAGCAGTACTTC
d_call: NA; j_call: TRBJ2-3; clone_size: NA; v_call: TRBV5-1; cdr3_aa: CASSGSIFDTQYF; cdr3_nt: TGCGCCAGCAGCGGAAGCATTTTCGATACGCAGTATTTT
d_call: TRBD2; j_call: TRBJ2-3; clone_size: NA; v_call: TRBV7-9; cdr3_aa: CASSLKTSGITDTQYF; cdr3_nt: TGTGCCAGCAGCTTAAAAACTAGCGGCATCACAGATACGCAGTATTTT
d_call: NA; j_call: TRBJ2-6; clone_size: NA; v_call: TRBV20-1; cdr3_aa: CSARVGESGANVLTF; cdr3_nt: TGCAGTGCTAGAGTTGGGGAGTCCGGGGCCAACGTCCTGACTTTC
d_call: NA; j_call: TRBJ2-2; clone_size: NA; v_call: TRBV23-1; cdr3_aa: CASSSTGSLTPGSCFF; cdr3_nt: NA
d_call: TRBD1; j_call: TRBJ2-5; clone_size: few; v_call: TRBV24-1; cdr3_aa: CATSERPGTGQETQYF; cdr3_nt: TGTGCCACCAGTGAGCGACCCGGGACAGGCCAAGAGACCCAGTACTTC
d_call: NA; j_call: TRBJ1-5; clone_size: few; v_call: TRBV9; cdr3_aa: CASSDSGSPNQPQHF; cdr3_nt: TGTGCCAGCAGCGACTCCGGGTCACCCAATCAGCCCCAGCATTTT
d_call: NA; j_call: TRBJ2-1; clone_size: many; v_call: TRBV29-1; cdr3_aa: CSLPGDEQFF; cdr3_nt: TGCAGCTTACCGGGGGATGAGCAGTTCTTC
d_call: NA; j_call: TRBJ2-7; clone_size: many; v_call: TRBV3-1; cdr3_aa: CASSQVAAFIDEQYF; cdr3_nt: TGTGCCAGCAGCCAAGTAGCGGCCTTTATAGACGAGCAGTACTTC
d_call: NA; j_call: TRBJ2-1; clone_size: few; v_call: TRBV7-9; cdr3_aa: CASSLAGGLSSYNEQFF; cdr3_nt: TGTGCCAGCAGCTTAGCTGGAGGCCTGAGCTCCTACAATGAGCAGTTCTTC
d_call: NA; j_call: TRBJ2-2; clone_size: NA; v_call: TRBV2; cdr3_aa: CASWGDGELFF; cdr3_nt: TGTGCCAGCTGGGGGGACGGGGAGCTGTTTTTT
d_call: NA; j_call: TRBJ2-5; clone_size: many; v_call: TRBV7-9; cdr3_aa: CASSLDLTQETQYF; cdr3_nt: TGTGCCAGCAGCTTGGACTTGACTCAAGAGACCCAGTACTTC
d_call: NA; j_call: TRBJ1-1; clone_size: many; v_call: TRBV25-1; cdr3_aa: CASSSQGNTEAFF; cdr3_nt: TGTGCCAGCAGCTCTCAGGGCAACACTGAAGCTTTCTTT
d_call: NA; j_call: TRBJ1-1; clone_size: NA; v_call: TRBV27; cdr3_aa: CASSSGRQNTEAFF; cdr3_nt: TGTGCCAGCAGTTCCGGACGGCAGAACACTGAAGCTTTCTTT
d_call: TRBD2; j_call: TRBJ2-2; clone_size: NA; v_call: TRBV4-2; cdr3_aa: CASSQQGTSGANTGELFF; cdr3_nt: TGTGCCAGCAGCCAACAAGGGACTAGCGGAGCGAACACCGGGGAGCTGTTTTTT